The present entry profiles one T cell receptor (beta chain) with its context. The sample originates from a study of TIL therapy for anti-PD-1-resistant metastatic lung cancer. In the study overall: Patients then received nivolumab; progressors got lymphodepletion, TIL and IL-2. Patients had a median age of approximately 57 years (range roughly 38-75).

Time point specified: pre-treatment sample, taken before nivolumab and TIL therapy. This was the immunoSEQ v3 assay. Sequencing depth was 1.5 million to 2 million read pairs for survey level, about 5-6.5 million for deep. The assay was immunoSEQ multiplex PCR, and TCRdb's table has in-frame clones only and misses some. The sample contains nearly 15,000 clones, roughly 83% of which appear only once. CDR1 SEHNR and CDR2 FQNEAQ come from the germline V gene (reference sequence). The V end was cut by 2 bases, the J end by 3 bases, with 13 bases between. CDR3 length equals 15 residues. This chain links TRBV7-9 with TRBJ1-2; no definite D call. The sample consisted of blood, taken at baseline. The sequence derives from a person aged 25 to 80 with non-small cell lung cancer. The CDR3 DNA sequence: TGTGCCAGCAGCTTACAGCTCTACGAGGACTATGGCTACACCTTC. Translating it yields CASSLQLYEDYGYTF.